This is a list of T cell receptor beta chains from one sample in a study of cytomegalovirus exposure and HLA in healthy donors. Only in-frame clones appear in the TCRdb table, and some are missing; sequencing was by immunoSEQ multiplex PCR. The sample records 150,000 to 200,000 clones, roughly 80% being singletons. Sequencing was carried out using PBMCs. These receptors were collected from a male donor in good health and CMV-seropositive. The CDR3 runs from the conserved cysteine through the conserved F or W. Fields, in order: V gene, clone size, D gene, J gene, CDR3 length, CDR3 protein, CDR3 DNA. D genes are given only for firm matches. The size field is filled for only some rows; it gives once, few, many or a size class.

>TRBV11-2|once|TRBD1|TRBJ1-1|16
CASSSARGTENTEAFF
TGTGCCAGCAGCTCCGCCCGGGGGACAGAGAACACTGAAGCTTTCTTT
>TRBV25-1|few|TRBD2|TRBJ2-1|15
CASSMVAGGHNEQFF
TGTGCCAGCAGTATGGTAGCGGGAGGGCACAATGAGCAGTTCTTC
>TRBV14|.|.|TRBJ1-2|13
CASSQDRLYGYTF
TGTGCCAGCAGCCAGGACAGACTCTATGGCTACACCTTC
>TRBV27|.|TRBD2|TRBJ2-1|16
CASSLLIAGGPVEQFF
TGTGCCAGCAGTTTATTAATAGCGGGAGGGCCGGTTGAGCAGTTCTTC
>TRBV7-2|.|TRBD2|TRBJ2-7|15
CASSLQDGGGNEQYF
TGTGCCAGCAGCCTACAGGACGGGGGGGGTAACGAGCAGTACTTC
>TRBV7-9|.|TRBD2|TRBJ2-5|13
CASGLAGGETQYF
TGTGCCAGCGGACTAGCGGGAGGAGAGACCCAGTACTTC
>TRBV7-2|.|.|TRBJ2-1|15
CASSFRDSSYNEQFF
TGTGCCAGCAGCTTCCGGGACTCCTCCTACAATGAGCAGTTCTTC
>TRBV19|.|.|TRBJ1-4|15
CASSIARGNLEKLFF
TGTGCCAGTAGTATAGCGCGGGGGAACCTTGAAAAACTGTTTTTT
>TRBV7-3|.|TRBD1|TRBJ2-7|14
CASSTQGPPYEQYF
TGTGCCAGCAGCACACAGGGGCCTCCCTACGAGCAGTACTTC
>TRBV25-1|.|.|TRBJ1-4|15
CASSDMETDDEKLFF
TGTGCCAGCAGTGATATGGAGACAGACGATGAAAAACTGTTTTTT
>TRBV4-3|.|.|TRBJ2-7|17
CASSQDHGGDRAYEQYF
TGCGCCAGCAGCCAAGATCACGGCGGGGACCGGGCCTACGAGCAGTACTTC
>TRBV14|.|TRBD1|TRBJ2-1|16
CASSQFSTGGSDEQFF
TGTGCCAGCAGCCAATTTTCGACAGGGGGTAGCGATGAGCAGTTCTTC
>TRBV5-8|.|TRBD1|TRBJ1-5|18
CASTLGQDSSGSNQPQHF
TGTGCCAGCACCTTGGGACAGGATAGTTCTGGGAGCAATCAGCCCCAGCATTTT